Listed below are T cell receptor beta chains from one sample, sequenced in a study of cytotoxic CD8 clonotypes in ibrutinib-treated CLL. Repertoires were generated with immunoSEQ multiplex PCR, while TCRdb's copy carries only in-frame clones and drops some. The data contain about 40,000 clones, roughly two thirds of them singletons. Sequences were derived from PBMCs, sampled at disease progression, from a patient treated with ibrutinib. These receptors all come from a human donor with chronic lymphocytic leukemia. Each CDR3 is given with its conserved first and last residue. Each record gives: V gene, J gene, D gene, clone size, CDR3 DNA, CDR3 protein. The D gene is left open where the match is weak. Rows give clone size only sometimes, using once, few, many, or a class for an expanded clone.

V gene: TRBV6-6
J gene: TRBJ1-1
D gene: -
clone size: -
CDR3 DNA: TGTGCCAGCAGTTACACCCGCCAGGGGCCCGACACTGAAGCTTTCTTT
CDR3 protein: CASSYTRQGPDTEAFF

V gene: TRBV6-5
J gene: TRBJ2-5
D gene: -
clone size: -
CDR3 DNA: TGTGCCAGCAGCTCGGGACTCCAAGAGACCCAGTACTTC
CDR3 protein: CASSSGLQETQYF

V gene: TRBV5-1
J gene: TRBJ2-2
D gene: -
clone size: once
CDR3 DNA: TGCGCCAGCAGCTTGCCCTTAGGGGGACCCACGAACACCGGGGAGCTGTTTTTT
CDR3 protein: CASSLPLGGPTNTGELFF

V gene: TRBV11-2
J gene: TRBJ2-5
D gene: -
clone size: -
CDR3 DNA: TGTGCCAGCAGCTCCTCCGCGGCCCAAGAGACCCAGTACTTC
CDR3 protein: CASSSSAAQETQYF

V gene: TRBV5-1
J gene: TRBJ2-3
D gene: TRBD2
clone size: -
CDR3 DNA: TGCGCCAGCAGCTTGGAGCTAGCGGGAGGGACAGATACGCAGTATTTT
CDR3 protein: CASSLELAGGTDTQYF

V gene: TRBV19
J gene: TRBJ1-1
D gene: -
clone size: medium-sized
CDR3 DNA: TGTGCCAGTAGTATACAGGGGAGCACTGAAGCTTTCTTT
CDR3 protein: CASSIQGSTEAFF

V gene: TRBV5-1
J gene: TRBJ2-7
D gene: TRBD1
clone size: -
CDR3 DNA: TGCGCCAGCAGCCCCGACAGGGTCAGCTACGAGCAGTACTTC
CDR3 protein: CASSPDRVSYEQYF

V gene: TRBV6-1
J gene: TRBJ2-1
D gene: TRBD2
clone size: medium-sized
CDR3 DNA: TGTGCCAGCAGTGAAGCTAGCGGGAGGGCTAACAATGAGCAGTTCTTC
CDR3 protein: CASSEASGRANNEQFF

V gene: TRBV11-2
J gene: TRBJ2-3
D gene: TRBD2
clone size: -
CDR3 DNA: TGTGCCAGCAGCTTAGATCCTGTACTAGCGGCAGATACGCAGTATTTT
CDR3 protein: CASSLDPVLAADTQYF

V gene: TRBV5-1
J gene: TRBJ2-1
D gene: -
clone size: -
CDR3 DNA: TGCGCCAGCAGCCCCGAATATCTTGTTTACAATGAGCAGTTCTTC
CDR3 protein: CASSPEYLVYNEQFF

V gene: TRBV5-6
J gene: TRBJ2-2
D gene: -
clone size: -
CDR3 DNA: TGTGCCAGCAGCTTTCCAATTGGGGGCATTACCGGGGAGCTGTTTTTT
CDR3 protein: CASSFPIGGITGELFF

V gene: TRBV9
J gene: TRBJ1-2
D gene: TRBD1
clone size: -
CDR3 DNA: TGTGCCAGCAGCGCCGGACATGGACAGGGTCAAGGCTACACCTTC
CDR3 protein: CASSAGHGQGQGYTF

V gene: TRBV27
J gene: TRBJ1-2
D gene: -
clone size: -
CDR3 DNA: TGTGCCAGCAGTTTATCTGGGGATTACTATGGCTACACCTTC
CDR3 protein: CASSLSGDYYGYTF

V gene: TRBV9
J gene: TRBJ1-3
D gene: TRBD1
clone size: once
CDR3 DNA: TGTGCCAGCAGCCCAGGGGGCTTCTCTGGAAACACCATATATTTT
CDR3 protein: CASSPGGFSGNTIYF

V gene: TRBV7-6
J gene: TRBJ2-3
D gene: -
clone size: -
CDR3 DNA: TGTGCCAGCAGCCTCTCGACGGGAGATACGCAGTATTTT
CDR3 protein: CASSLSTGDTQYF

V gene: TRBV29-1
J gene: TRBJ1-5
D gene: -
clone size: -
CDR3 DNA: TGCAGCGTTGGACAGTATAGCAATCAGCCCCAGCATTTT
CDR3 protein: CSVGQYSNQPQHF

V gene: TRBV9
J gene: TRBJ2-5
D gene: -
clone size: large
CDR3 DNA: TGTGCCAGCAGCGAACTGTGGGGTAGCCCCCAAGAGACCCAGTACTTC
CDR3 protein: CASSELWGSPQETQYF

V gene: TRBV28
J gene: TRBJ2-7
D gene: TRBD2
clone size: -
CDR3 DNA: TGTGCCAGCAGTTTGGCGGGAGTCTACGAGCAGTACTTC
CDR3 protein: CASSLAGVYEQYF

V gene: TRBV5-4
J gene: TRBJ2-5
D gene: TRBD2
clone size: -
CDR3 DNA: TGTGCCAGCAGCTTTAGCGGGAGTAGAGTTGAGACCCAGTACTTC
CDR3 protein: CASSFSGSRVETQYF

V gene: TRBV11-3
J gene: TRBJ2-7
D gene: TRBD2
clone size: -
CDR3 DNA: TGTGCCAGCAGCCCGGGACTAGCGGGAGACTACGAGCAGTACTTC
CDR3 protein: CASSPGLAGDYEQYF

V gene: TRBV5-5
J gene: TRBJ1-5
D gene: -
clone size: few
CDR3 DNA: TGTGCCAGCAGCTTGGGGTCTTATAGCAATCAGCCCCAGCATTTT
CDR3 protein: CASSLGSYSNQPQHF

V gene: TRBV19
J gene: TRBJ2-7
D gene: TRBD1
clone size: few
CDR3 DNA: TGTGCCAGTAGCAGAGGGACAGGGGCCTACGAGCAGTACTTC
CDR3 protein: CASSRGTGAYEQYF

V gene: TRBV5-1
J gene: TRBJ2-3
D gene: -
clone size: -
CDR3 DNA: TGCGCCAGCAGCTTAGTTGGGGATACGCAGTATTTT
CDR3 protein: CASSLVGDTQYF

V gene: TRBV5-1
J gene: TRBJ1-1
D gene: TRBD1
clone size: few
CDR3 DNA: TGCGCCAGCAGAGCGCAGGGGGCGGCAACTGAAGCTTTCTTT
CDR3 protein: CASRAQGAATEAFF

V gene: TRBV11-2
J gene: TRBJ1-5
D gene: -
clone size: -
CDR3 DNA: TGTGCCAGCAGCTTAGGGAGGGGCAATCAGCCCCAGCATTTT
CDR3 protein: CASSLGRGNQPQHF

V gene: TRBV5-4
J gene: TRBJ1-2
D gene: -
clone size: -
CDR3 DNA: TGTGCCAGCACCCTAAGAGGGACAAACTATGGCTACACCTTC
CDR3 protein: CASTLRGTNYGYTF

V gene: TRBV5-1
J gene: TRBJ2-2
D gene: TRBD2
clone size: many
CDR3 DNA: TGCGCCAGCAGCACTACACGCCCTAGCGGCAACACCGGGGAGCTGTTTTTT
CDR3 protein: CASSTTRPSGNTGELFF

V gene: TRBV4-2
J gene: TRBJ2-1
D gene: TRBD2
clone size: -
CDR3 DNA: TGTGCCAGCAGCCAATCTCGACCGGGACTAGACAATGAGCAGTTCTTC
CDR3 protein: CASSQSRPGLDNEQFF

V gene: TRBV11-3
J gene: TRBJ2-7
D gene: TRBD1
clone size: -
CDR3 DNA: TGTGCCAGCAGCTTAGTGACAGGGAATGCGAGGAGTAGGTACGAGCAGTACTTC
CDR3 protein: CASSLVTGNARSRYEQYF

V gene: TRBV19
J gene: TRBJ1-5
D gene: -
clone size: many
CDR3 DNA: TGTGCCAGTAGCCAAATACAGGGATCGGGGAATCAGCCCCAGCATTTT
CDR3 protein: CASSQIQGSGNQPQHF

V gene: TRBV4-3
J gene: TRBJ1-3
D gene: -
clone size: -
CDR3 DNA: TGCGCCAGCACCTCCTTGGGAGGAAACACCATATATTTT
CDR3 protein: CASTSLGGNTIYF

V gene: TRBV25-1
J gene: TRBJ2-7
D gene: -
clone size: few
CDR3 DNA: TGTGCCAGCAGTGCCACCCTTGCTTCCTACGAGCAGTACTTC
CDR3 protein: CASSATLASYEQYF

V gene: TRBV29-1
J gene: TRBJ2-7
D gene: TRBD1
clone size: few
CDR3 DNA: TGCAGCGTTGAAGGGCAGGGGGCCTACGAGCAGTACTTC
CDR3 protein: CSVEGQGAYEQYF

V gene: TRBV5-1
J gene: TRBJ2-2
D gene: -
clone size: -
CDR3 DNA: TGCGCCAGCGGAGGGGGGAACACCGGGGAGCTGTTTTTT
CDR3 protein: CASGGGNTGELFF

V gene: TRBV28
J gene: TRBJ2-2
D gene: -
clone size: -
CDR3 DNA: TGTGCCAGCAGTCTACAGCACACCGGGGAGCTGTTTTTT
CDR3 protein: CASSLQHTGELFF

V gene: TRBV27
J gene: TRBJ1-2
D gene: -
clone size: -
CDR3 DNA: TGTGCCAGCAGCCTGGACGCCAATGGCTACACCTTC
CDR3 protein: CASSLDANGYTF

V gene: TRBV4-3
J gene: TRBJ2-7
D gene: TRBD1
clone size: -
CDR3 DNA: TGCGCCAGCAGCCAAGGGGACAGGAGCTCCTACGAGCAGTACTTC
CDR3 protein: CASSQGDRSSYEQYF

V gene: TRBV14
J gene: TRBJ2-7
D gene: -
clone size: medium-sized
CDR3 DNA: TGTGCCAGCAGCCAAGATCCGGGACAAGTACAGTACTTC
CDR3 protein: CASSQDPGQVQYF

V gene: TRBV5-4
J gene: TRBJ1-1
D gene: TRBD1
clone size: -
CDR3 DNA: TGTGCCAGCAGCTCAGACAGGGGGCGAGCTTTCTTT
CDR3 protein: CASSSDRGRAFF

V gene: TRBV11-2
J gene: TRBJ2-1
D gene: -
clone size: -
CDR3 DNA: TGTGCCAGCAGCCTCAGTGGGGGAAACAATGAGCAGTTCTTC
CDR3 protein: CASSLSGGNNEQFF

V gene: TRBV27
J gene: TRBJ2-5
D gene: -
clone size: -
CDR3 DNA: TGTGCCAGCAGTTTATTGGGCCAAGAGACCCAGTACTTC
CDR3 protein: CASSLLGQETQYF

V gene: TRBV11-3
J gene: TRBJ2-2
D gene: TRBD2
clone size: -
CDR3 DNA: TGTGCCAGCAGCCCCGGACTAGCGTACACCGGGGAGCTGTTTTTT
CDR3 protein: CASSPGLAYTGELFF

V gene: TRBV7-9
J gene: TRBJ1-6
D gene: -
clone size: -
CDR3 DNA: TGTGCCAGCAGTCGACAGGTGAAGGGATCACCCCTCCACTTT
CDR3 protein: CASSRQVKGSPLHF

V gene: TRBV7-9
J gene: TRBJ2-1
D gene: -
clone size: once
CDR3 DNA: TGTGCCAGCAGCTTTCGGGGGAGCTCCTACAATGAGCAGTTCTTC
CDR3 protein: CASSFRGSSYNEQFF

V gene: TRBV5-1
J gene: TRBJ2-1
D gene: -
clone size: -
CDR3 DNA: TGCGCCAGCAGATTTGGGTTGGTGGGGCAGGGAGTGAATGAGCAGTTCTTC
CDR3 protein: CASRFGLVGQGVNEQFF

V gene: TRBV7-3
J gene: TRBJ2-2
D gene: -
clone size: -
CDR3 DNA: TGTGCCAGCAGCTTAACCCCTGGAGGGGGCGACACCGGGGAGCTGTTTTTT
CDR3 protein: CASSLTPGGGDTGELFF

V gene: TRBV9
J gene: TRBJ2-7
D gene: TRBD2
clone size: -
CDR3 DNA: TGTGCCAGCAGCGACACCGGACTAGCAGGGTACGAGCAGTACTTC
CDR3 protein: CASSDTGLAGYEQYF